These 21 T cell receptor beta chains were sequenced from one sample in a study of cytomegalovirus exposure and HLA in healthy donors. The study ran its PCR with 60 Vbeta and 13 Jbeta primers. Repertoires were generated with immunoSEQ multiplex PCR, while TCRdb's copy carries only in-frame clones and drops some. The specimen's table records 70,000 or so clones. The specimen was PBMCs. The receptors were gathered from a man between 40 and 49 years old in good health and CMV-seronegative.

This chain connects TRBV4-3 to TRBJ1-2; D is unresolved. Trimming took 0 bases from V and 2 from J, leaving 13 bases between them. This CDR3 has 16 residues. The germline gives CDR1 LGHNA, CDR2 YSLEER. The DNA for the CDR3 is TGCGCCAGCAGCCAAGATGTTCCAGCGGACAACTATGGCTACACCTTC. Translating it yields CASSQDVPADNYGYTF.

The rearrangement joins TRBV1 to TRBJ2-2; whether TRBD2, the table's D call, matches the DNA was not checked. TRBV1 corresponds to a pseudogene. The CDR3 spans 23 residues. The CDR3 loop reads CTSSHYAPGQGTLAGVWTGELFF. In DNA, the CDR3 is TGCACCAGCAGCCATTACGCACCGGGACAGGGGACTTTAGCGGGAGTTTGGACCGGGGAGCTGTTTTTT.

CDR3 nucleotide sequence: TGTGCCATCAGTGCTACTAGCGGGAGGGTAGATACGCAGTATTTT. This gives the protein CAISATSGRVDTQYF. The chain recombines TRBV10-3 with TRBJ2-3; TRBD2 aligns across 13 bases. Germline loops: CDR1 ENHRY, CDR2 SYGVKD. CDR3 length equals 15 residues. Trimming cost V 4 bases and J 5 bases; bases outside gene matches: 3.

The chain combines TRBV5-6 with TRBJ2-7, with D perhaps TRBD2 (5 bases). The CDR3 totals 15 residues. The V end lost 4 bases, the J end lost 0 bases, and 14 bases lay between the germline ends. Per the germline V gene, CDR1 is SGHDT and CDR2 is YYEEEE. CDR3 bases: TGTGCCAGCAGCGGTTTTAAGCGGAGCTCCTACGAGCAGTACTTC. Amino acids: CASSGFKRSSYEQYF.

J is TRBJ1-4 and V is TRBV27, with TRBD1 as a possible D gene (5 bases). The CDR3 has 15 amino acids. Germline CDR1 and CDR2: MNHEY and SMNVEV (reference sequence). Trimming removed 5 bases at V and 7 bases at J, with 17 bases between. The CDR3 DNA reads as TGTGCCAGCAGTCTACTCGGGACCGGGGGTGAAAAACTGTTTTTT. Amino acids: CASSLLGTGGEKLFF. Using reference TRBV27 and TRBJ1-4 for the parts outside the CDR3, the full variable domain is EAQVTQNPRYLITVTGKKLTVTCSQNMNHEYMSWYRQDPGLGLRQIYYSMNVEVTDKGDVPEGYKVSRKEKRNFPLILESPSPNQTSLYFCASSLLGTGGEKLFFGSGTQLSVL.

Concerning this clone: An end of the junction does not agree with germline; a read error may underlie this. The chain combines TRBV5-1 with TRBJ2-5; 9 nucleotides match TRBD2. CDR1 and CDR2 (germline): SGHRS, YFSETQ. The CDR3 spans 19 residues. CDR3 coding DNA: TGCGCCAGCAGCGGGGGACTAGCCGGGATGAGGGGTTACCAAGAGACCCAATACTTC. Protein product: CASSGGLAGMRGYQETQYF.

The chain joins TRBV4-1 to TRBJ2-4; possibly TRBD2 for D (5 bases). The CDR3 has 16 residues. The germline V gene encodes CDR1 MGHRA and CDR2 YSYEKL. Trimming stripped 4 bases from V and 0 bases from J, with 13 bases between. In nucleotides, the CDR3 is TGCGCCAGCAGCCCCCTAGGAGGACTAGCCAAAAACATTCAGTACTTC. This translates into CASSPLGGLAKNIQYF.

The chain links TRBV6-5 to TRBJ1-2; no definite D call. Looked up from germline, CDR1 is MNHEY and CDR2 is SVGAGI. There are 16 residues in the CDR3. V lost 0 bases, J lost 1 base, and 12 bases lay in between. The CDR3 DNA reads as TGTGCCAGCAGTTACTCGCGCATTGGGCTTAACTATGGCTACACCTTC. It is translated as CASSYSRIGLNYGYTF.

The V call is TRBV6-5, the J call TRBJ2-5; D is unclear. Germline V gene data show CDR1 as MNHEY and CDR2 as SVGAGI. This CDR3 is built from 15 residues. The V end lost 4 bases, the J end lost 1 base, and 13 bases lay between the germline ends. Here the CDR3 DNA reads TGTGCCAGCAGTTCACTACGGAGATCCCAAGAGACCCAGTACTTC. Translated: CASSSLRRSQETQYF.

The CDR3 loop reads CASSIRTSGRARTGELFF. CDR3 nucleotide sequence: TGTGCCAGTAGTATTAGGACTAGCGGGAGAGCTCGCACCGGGGAGCTGTTTTTT. The rearrangement joins TRBV19 to TRBJ2-2; 13 nucleotides line up with TRBD2. In germline, CDR1 is LNHDA, CDR2 SQIVND (reference sequence). The CDR3 covers 18 residues. V was clipped by 3 bases and J by 4 bases; unmatched bases: 8.

J is TRBJ1-4 and V is TRBV7-2; 7 positions agree with TRBD1. CDR3 length: 16 residues. The V and J ends lost 1 base and 4 bases, in that order; junction bases with no gene match: 6. Looked up from germline, CDR1 is SGHTA and CDR2 is FQGNSA. The CDR3 region has the DNA TGTGCCAGCAGCTTAGAGACAGGGCGGATTAATGAAAAACTGTTTTTT. It yields the protein CASSLETGRINEKLFF.

This chain links TRBV19 with TRBJ1-1, with D hard to call. Germline assignment: CDR1 LNHDA and CDR2 SQIVND (reference sequence). The ends were cut back, 7 bases at V and 4 bases at J, with 13 bases in the middle. The CDR3 runs 13 residues. The CDR3 nucleotides read TGTGCCAGTACCCCCGCCCGGGGCACTGAAGCTTTCTTT. Amino acids: CASTPARGTEAFF.

The chain carries TRBV4-1 and TRBJ1-4, with 7 bases that match TRBD1. J gave up 5 bases and V 9 bases, and 12 bases lay outside the gene matches. Germline CDR1 is MGHRA and CDR2 is YSYEKL. The CDR3 covers 15 residues. This CDR3 reads CASKLFGTVNEKLFF. The CDR3 nucleotides are TGCGCCAGTAAACTATTCGGGACAGTCAATGAAAAACTGTTTTTT.

The chain carries TRBV5-1 and TRBJ2-7, with 8 bases aligning to TRBD1. Unmatched junction bases numbered 5, after V lost 4 bases and J lost 5 bases. The CDR3 runs 13 residues. Germline V gene sequence: CDR1 SGHRS, CDR2 YFSETQ. CDR3 nucleotides: TGCGCCAGCAGCCCCCAGACAGGGGACGAGCAGTACTTC. Amino acids: CASSPQTGDEQYF.

V gene TRBV30 combines with J gene TRBJ2-2; TRBD2 might be the D (5 bases). The V gene lost 7 bases and the J gene lost 2 bases, with 14 bases spanning the gap. Germline V CDR1 and CDR2: GTSNPN, SVGIG (reference sequence). This CDR3 spans 14 amino acids. Here the CDR3 reads CASLKRINTGELFF. CDR3 nucleotide sequence: TGTGCCTCCCTTAAGCGGATTAACACCGGGGAGCTGTTTTTT.

The chain is built from TRBV6-6 and TRBJ2-1, with D possibly being TRBD1 (7 bases). CDR1 MNHNY and CDR2 SVGAGI come from the germline V gene (reference sequence). V lost 5 bases and J 5 bases, leaving 16 bases between the germline ends. The length of the CDR3 is 15 residues. In DNA form, the CDR3 reads TGTGCCAGCAGTCCGACAGGGCGGAGGGACAATGAGCAGTTCTTC. Its translation is CASSPTGRRDNEQFF.

V gene TRBV27 combines with J gene TRBJ2-7, with 9 positions matching TRBD2. The junction had 13 bases not matched to a gene; V was cut back by 1 base and J by 3 bases. This CDR3 contains 18 residues. CDR1 MNHEY and CDR2 SMNVEV come from the germline V gene (reference sequence). As DNA, the CDR3 is TGTGCCAGCAGTTTATTAAGATTTGGCGGGGGGGTCCTCTACGAGCAGTACTTC. Translated: CASSLLRFGGGVLYEQYF.

The chain employs TRBV11-2 and TRBJ2-7; 9 bases agree with TRBD2. V shed 1 base, J shed 6 bases, and the junction held 4 bases outside the gene matches. Looked up from germline, CDR1 is SGHAT and CDR2 is FQNNGV. This CDR3 has 14 residues. As DNA, the CDR3 is TGTGCCAGCAGCTTAGTGGGACTAGCTACCGAGCAGTACTTC. Translating it yields CASSLVGLATEQYF.

Here the CDR3 DNA reads TGTGCCAGCAGCCCATTTGCCCGGACGGGGGAGACCCAGTACTTC. Translated, it gives CASSPFARTGETQYF. The rearrangement uses TRBV2 and TRBJ2-5; possible D gene TRBD2, 5 bases. CDR3 length: 15 amino acids. Deletions cut 6 bases from V and 5 bases from J, with 19 bases between. CDR1 and CDR2 from the germline V gene are SNHLY and FYNNEI.

The chain is built from TRBV4-2 and TRBJ1-5; D might be TRBD1 (6 bases). The CDR3 is 17 amino acids. The germline gives CDR1 LGHNA, CDR2 YNFKEQ. V was trimmed by 3 bases and J by 0 bases, leaving 15 bases between them. The CDR3 DNA is TGTGCCAGCAGCCACATCCAGGGGTTAGATAGCAATCAGCCCCAGCATTTT. It specifies CASSHIQGLDSNQPQHF.

The rearrangement joins TRBV2 to TRBJ1-5; 7 positions match TRBD1. Trimming removed 5 bases from V and 0 bases from J; junction bases left unmatched: 4. This CDR3 has 15 residues. CDR1 and CDR2 from the germline V gene are SNHLY and FYNNEI. The CDR3 sequence: CASSKQGNSNQPQHF. In nucleotides, the CDR3 is TGTGCCAGCAGTAAACAGGGGAATAGCAATCAGCCCCAGCATTTT.